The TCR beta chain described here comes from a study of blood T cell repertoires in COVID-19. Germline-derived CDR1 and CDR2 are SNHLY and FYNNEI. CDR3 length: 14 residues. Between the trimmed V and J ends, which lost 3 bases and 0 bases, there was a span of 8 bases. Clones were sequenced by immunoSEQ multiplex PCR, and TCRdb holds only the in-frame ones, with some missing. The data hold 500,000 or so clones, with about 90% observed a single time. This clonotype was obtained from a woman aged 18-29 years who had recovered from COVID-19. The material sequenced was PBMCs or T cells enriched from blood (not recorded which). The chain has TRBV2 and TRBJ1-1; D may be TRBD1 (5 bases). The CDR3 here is CASSDQGMNTEAFF. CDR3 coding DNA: TGTGCCAGCAGTGACCAGGGCATGAACACTGAAGCTTTCTTT.